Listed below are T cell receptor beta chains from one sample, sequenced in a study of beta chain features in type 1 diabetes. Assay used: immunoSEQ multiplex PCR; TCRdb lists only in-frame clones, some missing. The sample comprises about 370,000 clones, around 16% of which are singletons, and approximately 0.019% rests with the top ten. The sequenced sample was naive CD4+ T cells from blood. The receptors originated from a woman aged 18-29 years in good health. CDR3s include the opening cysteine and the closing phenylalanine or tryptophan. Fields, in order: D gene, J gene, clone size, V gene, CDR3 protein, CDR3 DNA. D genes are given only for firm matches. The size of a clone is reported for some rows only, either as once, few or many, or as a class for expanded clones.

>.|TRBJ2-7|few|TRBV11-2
CASSPSRDFVTLVNF
TGTGCCAGCAGCCCCAGCCGGGACTTCGTTACGTTGGTTAACTTC
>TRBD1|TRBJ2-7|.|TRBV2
CASQDRGGEQYF
TGTGCCAGCCAGGACAGGGGAGGTGAGCAGTACTTC
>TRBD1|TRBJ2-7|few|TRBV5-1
CASRDSSYEQYF
TGCGCCAGCCGGGACAGCTCCTACGAGCAGTACTTC
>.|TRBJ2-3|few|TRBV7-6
CASSIGRTSTDTQYF
TGTGCCAGCAGTATTGGACGGACTAGCACAGATACGCAGTATTTT
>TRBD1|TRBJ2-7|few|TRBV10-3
CAISDLDRVIEQYF
TGTGCCATCAGTGATTTGGACAGGGTAATCGAGCAGTACTTC
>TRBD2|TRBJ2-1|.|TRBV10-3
CAIRATSGSFDEQFF
TGTGCCATCAGGGCTACTAGCGGGAGTTTTGATGAGCAGTTCTTC
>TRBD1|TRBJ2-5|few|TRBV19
CASSIWDRGRETQYF
TGTGCCAGTAGTATTTGGGACAGGGGCCGTGAGACCCAGTACTTC
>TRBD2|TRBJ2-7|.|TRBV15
CATSRRGGRNYEQYF
TGTGCCACCAGCAGGCGTGGCGGGAGAAACTACGAGCAGTACTTC
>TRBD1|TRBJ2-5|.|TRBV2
CASSEGRGETQYF
TGTGCCAGCAGTGAGGGCAGGGGGGAGACCCAGTACTTC
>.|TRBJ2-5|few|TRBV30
CAWRSNEKTQYF
TGTGCCTGGAGAAGTAATGAGAAGACCCAGTACTTC
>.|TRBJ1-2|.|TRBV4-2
CASSRTLDHGNYGYTF
TGTGCCAGCAGCCGGACACTCGACCATGGGAACTATGGCTACACCTTC
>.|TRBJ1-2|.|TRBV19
CASSTREISYTF
TGTGCCAGTAGTACCCGGGAGATAAGCTACACCTTC
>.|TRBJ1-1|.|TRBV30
CAARGRDTEAFF
TGTGCGGCGCGAGGGAGGGACACTGAAGCTTTCTTT
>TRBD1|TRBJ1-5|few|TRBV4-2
CASSPSGTGGNQPQHF
TGTGCCAGCAGCCCATCCGGGACAGGGGGTAATCAGCCCCAGCATTTT